The 2 T cell receptor beta chains given below trace back to one sample, sequenced in a study of blood T cell repertoires in COVID-19. Produced via immunoSEQ multiplex PCR; TCRdb's table is partial and in-frame only. The table includes more than 100,000 clones, approximately 85% detected once. The sequenced material came from peripheral blood. These receptors all stem from an elderly man with acute or convalescent COVID-19.

This chain uses TRBV3-1 (or the pseudogene TRBV3-2) with TRBJ2-1, with TRBD2 identical over 7 bases. This CDR3 is 15 amino acids long. The V gene's germline CDR1 is LGHDT and CDR2 YNNKEL (reference sequence). With V trimmed by 1 base and J by 3 bases, 3 bases remained unmatched. CDR3 coding DNA: TGTGCCAGCAGCCAAGGGGCTAGCGGCTACAATGAGCAGTTCTTC. Translation gives CASSQGASGYNEQFF.

The chain uses TRBV11-1 and TRBJ2-3; TRBD2 aligns across 7 bases. This CDR3 region has 14 residues. With 5 bases clipped from V and 11 bases from J, the junction kept 13 bases outside the gene matches. Germline CDR1 and CDR2: SGHAT and FQDESV (reference sequence). The CDR3 loop is CASSDWDYGEGQYF. The DNA for the CDR3 is TGTGCCAGCAGCGACTGGGACTATGGGGAGGGGCAGTATTTT.